A selection of T cell receptor beta chains follows, all from one sample in a study of T cells in Graves' hyperthyroidism and ophthalmopathy. Via MiXCR, TCRdb re-called the multiplex PCR reads, giving one row per CDR3 protein. The data contain approximately 360,000 distinct CDR3 sequences, 20% to 25% of them singletons. Material: blood. The receptors derive from a man between 50 and 59 years old with Graves' hyperthyroidism. CDR3s include the opening cysteine and the closing phenylalanine or tryptophan. The D gene is left open where the match is weak. Clone size is stated in some rows and not others, as once, few, many or a class when expanded.

CASSQGGFGNEQFF TGTGCCAGCAGCCAAGGGGGGTTCGGGAATGAGCAGTTCTTC many TRBJ2-1 - TRBV3-1
CASSEPGANVLTF TGTGCCAGCAGTGAACCTGGGGCCAACGTCCTGACTTTC few TRBJ2-6 - TRBV6-1
CSVEPAGVTYNEQFF TGCAGCGTTGAACCCGCGGGGGTAACCTACAATGAGCAGTTCTTC - TRBJ2-1 TRBD2 TRBV29-1
CASSINGTSGRENEQFF TGTGCCAGTAGTATAAACGGGACTAGCGGGAGGGAGAATGAGCAGTTCTTC few TRBJ2-1 TRBD2 TRBV19
CASSTGNGGGVYGYTF TGCGCCAGCAGCACCGGGAATGGGGGAGGCGTCTATGGCTACACCTTC - TRBJ1-2 - TRBV5-1
CATSDTGLAGDEQFF TGTGCCACCAGTGATACGGGACTAGCGGGAGATGAGCAGTTCTTC many TRBJ2-1 TRBD2 TRBV24-1
CATSNPQAGGNEQFF TGTGCCACCAGTAATCCCCAGGCCGGAGGGAATGAGCAGTTCTTC - TRBJ2-1 - TRBV2
CASSKGTGWTEAFF TGTGCCAGCAGTAAGGGGACAGGGTGGACTGAAGCTTTCTTT once TRBJ1-1 TRBD1 TRBV6-1
CASREEGSDTQYF TGCGCCAGCAGGGAGGAGGGGTCGGATACGCAGTATTTT few TRBJ2-3 - TRBV10-2
CASSPTGGLETQYF TGCGCCAGCAGCCCGACAGGGGGCTTAGAGACCCAGTACTTC - TRBJ2-5 TRBD1 TRBV5-1
CASPIRGSGTGELFF TGTGCCAGTCCTATTCGGGGGAGTGGCACCGGGGAGCTGTTTTTT - TRBJ2-2 - TRBV19